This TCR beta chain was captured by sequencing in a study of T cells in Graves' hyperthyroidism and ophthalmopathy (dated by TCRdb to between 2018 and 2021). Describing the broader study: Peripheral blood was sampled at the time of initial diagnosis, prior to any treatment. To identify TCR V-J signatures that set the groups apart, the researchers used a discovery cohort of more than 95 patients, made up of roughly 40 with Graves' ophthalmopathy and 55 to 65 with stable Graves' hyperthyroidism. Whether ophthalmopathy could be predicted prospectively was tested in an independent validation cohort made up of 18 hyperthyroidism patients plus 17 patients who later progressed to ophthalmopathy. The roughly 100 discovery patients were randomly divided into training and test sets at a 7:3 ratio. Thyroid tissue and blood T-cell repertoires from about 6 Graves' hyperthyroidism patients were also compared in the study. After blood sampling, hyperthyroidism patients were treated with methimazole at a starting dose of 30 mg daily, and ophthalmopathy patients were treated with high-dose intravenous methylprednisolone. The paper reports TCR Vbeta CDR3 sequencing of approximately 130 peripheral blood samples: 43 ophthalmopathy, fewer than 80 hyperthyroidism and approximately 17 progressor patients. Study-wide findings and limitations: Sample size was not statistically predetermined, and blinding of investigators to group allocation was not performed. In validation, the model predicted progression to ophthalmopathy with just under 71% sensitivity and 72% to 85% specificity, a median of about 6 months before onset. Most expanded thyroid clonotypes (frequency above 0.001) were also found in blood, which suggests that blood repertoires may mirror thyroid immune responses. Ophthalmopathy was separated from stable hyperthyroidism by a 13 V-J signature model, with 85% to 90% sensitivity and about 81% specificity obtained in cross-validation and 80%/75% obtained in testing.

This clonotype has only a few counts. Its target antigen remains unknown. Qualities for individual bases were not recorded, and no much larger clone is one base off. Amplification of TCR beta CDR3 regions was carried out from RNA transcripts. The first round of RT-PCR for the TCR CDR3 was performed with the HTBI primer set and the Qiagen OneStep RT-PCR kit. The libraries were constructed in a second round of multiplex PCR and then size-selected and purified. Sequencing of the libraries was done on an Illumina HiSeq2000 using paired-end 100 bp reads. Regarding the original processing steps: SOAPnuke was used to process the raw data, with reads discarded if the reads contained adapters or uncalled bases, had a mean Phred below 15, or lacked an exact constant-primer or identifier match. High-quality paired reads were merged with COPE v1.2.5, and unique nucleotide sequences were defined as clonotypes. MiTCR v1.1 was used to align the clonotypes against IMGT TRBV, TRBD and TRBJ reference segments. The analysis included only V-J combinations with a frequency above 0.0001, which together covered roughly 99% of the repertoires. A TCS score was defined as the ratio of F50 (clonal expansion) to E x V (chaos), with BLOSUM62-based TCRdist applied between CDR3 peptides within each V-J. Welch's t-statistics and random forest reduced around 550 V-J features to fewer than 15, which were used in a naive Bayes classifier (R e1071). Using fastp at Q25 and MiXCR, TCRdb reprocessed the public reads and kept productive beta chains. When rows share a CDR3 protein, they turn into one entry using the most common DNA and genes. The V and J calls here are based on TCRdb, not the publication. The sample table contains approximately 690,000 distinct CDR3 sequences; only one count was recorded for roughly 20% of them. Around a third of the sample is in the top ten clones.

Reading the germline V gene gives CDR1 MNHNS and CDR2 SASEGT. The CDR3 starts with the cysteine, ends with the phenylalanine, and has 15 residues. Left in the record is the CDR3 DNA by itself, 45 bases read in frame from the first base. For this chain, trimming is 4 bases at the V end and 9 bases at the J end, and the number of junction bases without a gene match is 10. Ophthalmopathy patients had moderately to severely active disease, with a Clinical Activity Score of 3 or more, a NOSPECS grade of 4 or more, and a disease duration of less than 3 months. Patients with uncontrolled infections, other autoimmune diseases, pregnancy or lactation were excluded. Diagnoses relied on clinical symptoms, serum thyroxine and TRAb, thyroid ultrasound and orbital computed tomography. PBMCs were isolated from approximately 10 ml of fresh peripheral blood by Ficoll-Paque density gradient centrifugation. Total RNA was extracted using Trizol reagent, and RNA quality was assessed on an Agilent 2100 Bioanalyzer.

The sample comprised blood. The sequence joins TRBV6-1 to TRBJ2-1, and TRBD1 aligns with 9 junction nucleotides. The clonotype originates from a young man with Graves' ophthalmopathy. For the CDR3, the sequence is CASSAGQGIRGEQFF. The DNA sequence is TGTGCCAGCAGTGCGGGACAGGGAATAAGGGGTGAGCAGTTCTTC.